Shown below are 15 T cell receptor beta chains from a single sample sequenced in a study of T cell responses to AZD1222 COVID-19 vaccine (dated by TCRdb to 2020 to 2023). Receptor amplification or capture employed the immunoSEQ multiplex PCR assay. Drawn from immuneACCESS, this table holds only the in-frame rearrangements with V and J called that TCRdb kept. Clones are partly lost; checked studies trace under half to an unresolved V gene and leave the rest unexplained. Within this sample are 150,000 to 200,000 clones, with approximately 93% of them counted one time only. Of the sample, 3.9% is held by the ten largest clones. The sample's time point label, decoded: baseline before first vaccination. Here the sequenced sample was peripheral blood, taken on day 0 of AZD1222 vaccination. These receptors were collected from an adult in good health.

The CDR3 region is CASSPYQFGWSGELFF. The DNA of the CDR3 is TGTGCCAGCAGCCCTTATCAGTTTGGGTGGAGCGGGGAGCTGTTTTTT. V gene TRBV5-5 combines with J gene TRBJ2-2; no clear D. This CDR3 has 16 residues. Germline-derived CDR1 and CDR2 are SGHKS and YYEKEE (reference sequence). V was pared by 4 bases and J by 7 bases, with 20 bases between.

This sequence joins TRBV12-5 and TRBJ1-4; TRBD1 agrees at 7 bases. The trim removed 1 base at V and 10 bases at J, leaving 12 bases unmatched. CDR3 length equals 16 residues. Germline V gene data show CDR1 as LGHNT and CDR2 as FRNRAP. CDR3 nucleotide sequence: TGTGCTAGTGGTTTGGCACAGGGGCCTCTGATAGGAAAACTGTTTTTT. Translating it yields CASGLAQGPLIGKLFF.

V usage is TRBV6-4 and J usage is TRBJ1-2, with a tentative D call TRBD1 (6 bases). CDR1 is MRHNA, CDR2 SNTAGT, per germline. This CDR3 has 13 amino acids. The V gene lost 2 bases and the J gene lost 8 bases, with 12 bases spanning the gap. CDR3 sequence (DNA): TGTGCCAGCAGTGACGATTCAGGGGTCGGCTACACCTTC. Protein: CASSDDSGVGYTF.

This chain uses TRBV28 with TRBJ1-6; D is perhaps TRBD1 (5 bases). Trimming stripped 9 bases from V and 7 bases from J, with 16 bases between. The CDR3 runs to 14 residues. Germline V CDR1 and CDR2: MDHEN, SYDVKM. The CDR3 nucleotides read TGTGCCAGTCTACCGGGACCGGGGAATTCACCCCTCCACTTT. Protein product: CASLPGPGNSPLHF.

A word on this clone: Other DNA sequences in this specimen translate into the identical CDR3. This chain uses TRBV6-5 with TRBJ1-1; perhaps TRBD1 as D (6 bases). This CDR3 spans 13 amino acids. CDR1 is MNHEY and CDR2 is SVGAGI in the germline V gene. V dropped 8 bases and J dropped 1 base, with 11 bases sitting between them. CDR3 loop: CASRVQGNTEAFF. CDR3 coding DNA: TGTGCCAGCCGGGTACAGGGGAACACTGAAGCTTTCTTT.

The CDR3 reads CASSAGGTSSNTGELFF. The CDR3 DNA reads as TGCGCCAGCAGCGCGGGCGGGACTAGCTCGAACACCGGGGAGCTGTTTTTT. The chain combines TRBV5-1 with TRBJ2-2, with 9 bases lining up with TRBD2. Per germline, CDR1 SGHRS and CDR2 YFSETQ. V lost 4 bases and J lost 0; bases outside the gene matches: 7. The CDR3 spans 17 residues.

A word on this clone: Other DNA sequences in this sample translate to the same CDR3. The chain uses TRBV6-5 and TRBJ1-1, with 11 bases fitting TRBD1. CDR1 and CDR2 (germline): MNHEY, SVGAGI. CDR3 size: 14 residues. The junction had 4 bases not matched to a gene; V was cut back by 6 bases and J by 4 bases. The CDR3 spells CASRRGQGGTEAFF. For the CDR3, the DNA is TGTGCCAGCAGAAGGGGACAGGGGGGCACTGAAGCTTTCTTT.

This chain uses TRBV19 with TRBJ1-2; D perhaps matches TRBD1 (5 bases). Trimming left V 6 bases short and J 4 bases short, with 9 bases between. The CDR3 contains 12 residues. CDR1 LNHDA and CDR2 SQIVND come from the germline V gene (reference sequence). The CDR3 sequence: CASRRDVYGYTF. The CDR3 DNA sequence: TGTGCCAGTAGAAGGGACGTCTATGGCTACACCTTC.

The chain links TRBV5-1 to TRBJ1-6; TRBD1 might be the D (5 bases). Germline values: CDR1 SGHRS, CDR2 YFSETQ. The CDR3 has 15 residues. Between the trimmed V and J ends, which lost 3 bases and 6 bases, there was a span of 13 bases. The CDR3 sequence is CASSWVGEFNSPLHF. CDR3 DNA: TGCGCCAGCAGCTGGGTGGGGGAATTTAATTCACCCCTCCACTTT.

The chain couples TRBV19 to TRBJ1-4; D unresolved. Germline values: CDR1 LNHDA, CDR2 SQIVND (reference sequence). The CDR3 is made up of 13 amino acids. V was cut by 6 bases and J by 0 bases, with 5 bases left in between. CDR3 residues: CASSIPTNEKLFF. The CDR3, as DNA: TGTGCCAGTAGCATCCCAACTAATGAAAAACTGTTTTTT.

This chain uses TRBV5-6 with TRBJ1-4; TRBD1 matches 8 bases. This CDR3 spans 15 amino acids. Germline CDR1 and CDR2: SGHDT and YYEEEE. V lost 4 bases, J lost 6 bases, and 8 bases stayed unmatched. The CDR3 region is CASSETGTGYEKLFF. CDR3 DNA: TGTGCCAGCAGCGAAACCGGGACAGGATATGAAAAACTGTTTTTT.

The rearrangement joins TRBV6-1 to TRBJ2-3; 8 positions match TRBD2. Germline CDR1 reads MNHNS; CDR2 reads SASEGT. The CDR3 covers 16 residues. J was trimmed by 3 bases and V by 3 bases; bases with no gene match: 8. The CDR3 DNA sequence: TGTGCCAGCAGTGAGCGGGTAGGCGGGAGGACAGATACGCAGTATTTT. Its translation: CASSERVGGRTDTQYF.

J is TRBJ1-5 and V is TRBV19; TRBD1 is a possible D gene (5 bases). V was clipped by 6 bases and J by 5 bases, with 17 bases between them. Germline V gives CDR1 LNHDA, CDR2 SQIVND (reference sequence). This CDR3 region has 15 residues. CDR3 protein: CASSRYGGMDQPQHF. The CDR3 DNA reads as TGTGCCAGTAGCCGGTACGGGGGTATGGATCAGCCCCAGCATTTT.

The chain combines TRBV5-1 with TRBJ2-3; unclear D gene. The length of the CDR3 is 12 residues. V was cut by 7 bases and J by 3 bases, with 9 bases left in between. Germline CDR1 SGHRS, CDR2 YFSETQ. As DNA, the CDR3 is TGCGCCAGCCTAGGTTTTACAGATACGCAGTATTTT. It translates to CASLGFTDTQYF.

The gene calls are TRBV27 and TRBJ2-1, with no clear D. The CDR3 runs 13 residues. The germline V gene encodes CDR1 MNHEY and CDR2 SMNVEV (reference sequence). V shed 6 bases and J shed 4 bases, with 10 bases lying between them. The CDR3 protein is CASSPLRYNEQFF. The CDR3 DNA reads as TGTGCCAGCAGCCCTCTACGTTACAATGAGCAGTTCTTC.